Listed here is a single TCR beta chain. The specificity of this receptor is unknown. Base qualities are not recorded, but no much larger clone differs from it by a single base. In total, approximately 700 healthy bone marrow donors made up the cohort. At the time of sampling, every cohort member was nominally healthy, though immune exposures that went unrecorded were likely present. The donor was CMV seronegative and was included in the group of under 450 seronegative cohort members. A peripheral blood sample was collected from each donor, and TCR beta sequencing was performed on peripheral blood mononuclear cells. Genomic DNA extraction from the blood cell samples was performed with the Qiagen DNeasy Blood Extraction Kit. This entry is derived from a study of cytomegalovirus exposure and HLA in healthy donors (dated by TCRdb to between 2016 and 2019). Background for the entire study: According to an earlier analysis of 587 of the donors, 150 million to 200 million T cells yielded roughly 110 million unique TCR beta sequences and more than 250 Gb of sequence data. An early release that covered 640 HLA-typed donors contained approximately 300 gigabases of sequencing data and 75 million to 100 million unique TCR sequences. Among the roughly 390 genotyped donors, about 83% belonged to the genetic ancestry cluster associated with self-reported Caucasian donors. The study aimed to test whether signatures of past pathogen exposure could be identified by cataloging public T cell receptors. The study used immunosequencing to profile the T cell repertoires of several hundred subjects and linked those repertoires to cytomegalovirus serostatus. A separate validation cohort of roughly 130 different subjects was used in addition to the approximately 670-subject first cohort. To predict cytomegalovirus infection status, the study brought together high-throughput TCR immunosequencing, statistical association of individual TCRs with disease status, and machine learning. A later analysis re-examined previously published TCR beta repertoires from more than 550 donors and added high-resolution HLA genotyping to investigate patterns of TCR occurrence. Rather than using new phenotypic data, the later analysis identified candidate immune exposures from TCR beta sequences and from how often those sequences occurred across donors. To decide whether each TCR beta V gene segment behaved as functional or pseudogenic, an earlier analysis of some 580 of the donors relied on high-throughput TCR beta sequencing. Donor age, sex, ethnicity and CMV serostatus were compiled alongside the repertoire data. Genome-wide SNP genotypes for about three fifths of the roughly 670 donors were used in a later genetic analysis, which treated that subset as a discovery cohort. All discovery cohort repertoires had been generated on a single sequencing platform. HLA typing included class I and class II loci at four-digit resolution. Typing coverage differed by locus: A, B, C, DRB1 and DQB1 were typed in about 629-640 donors, DQA1 in about 510, DPA1 in over 600, and DPB1 in 450 to 480. Roughly 5 DR-DQ haplotypes were handled as single units for association and clustering because linkage in the cohort was strong. Among around 400 genotyped donors of the cohort, an average of about 240,000 unique TCR beta nucleotide sequences were sequenced per donor, roughly 20% of them non-productive.

Results and caveats for the whole study, not just this receptor: Presence/absence analyses assumed roughly uniform sequencing depth across donors, an assumption that may not hold. The only immune exposure information available for the cohort was CMV serostatus. Because some donors lacked HLA typing at each locus, the association tests relied only on the typed subset. In a later genetic analysis, a missense DCLRE1C variant was associated with V-gene and J-gene trimming of TCR beta chains, and the association was replicated in an independent cohort. In a later genetic analysis, fewer N-insertions in productive TCRs were reported among donors in an Asian-associated ancestry cluster than the 666-donor mean. When HLA alleles, especially DR and DQ, strongly co-occurred, attributing TCR associations to individual alleles was difficult. At a false discovery rate of 0.05, a later analysis linked roughly 17,000 TCR beta sequences to specific HLA alleles. Correlated functional status among segregating V segments might be attributable to linkage disequilibrium, but an unknown experimental factor could not be ruled out. In an earlier analysis of approximately 600 of the donors, most TCR beta V segments were observed in productive rearrangements about 90% or about 30% of the time, broadly matching IMGT annotations. Most TCR sequences were seen in very few donors, while some public TCRs were found in many individuals. Only TCR beta chains were sequenced in this cohort, and the absence of alpha or paired-chain data limited detectable features. In a later analysis, most CMV-associated TCR beta chains were found to appear HLA-restricted, with HLA associations seemingly driven largely by CMV exposure. A few of the identified cytomegalovirus-associated TCR beta chains were confirmed in vitro to be specific for cytomegalovirus antigens. A total of 150 or so TCR beta chains were listed by the study as associated with cytomegalovirus. Compared with equally common non-associated chains, HLA-associated TCR beta chains in a later analysis were more clonally expanded and had lower generation probabilities. In both the original and validation cohorts, the classifier was reported to diagnose cytomegalovirus status with high specificity and sensitivity. A later analysis found that TCR association rates varied across HLA loci, with DRB1 alleles showing the most associated TCRs and HLA-C alleles the fewest. The 87-base-pair reads could not distinguish some IMGT-functional V segments, including TRBV6-2 and TRBV6-3, so those segments were excluded. The earlier analysis of about 600 of the donors excluded roughly 17 rarely observed V segments, including chromosome 9 orphons, because counts were too low. A further reported finding was that TCR beta sequences accurately predicted the HLA-A and HLA-B alleles for most subjects in the first cohort. According to the authors, the approach could potentially be generalized to other disease states and immunological phenotypes. Several of the top co-occurrence clusters appeared to be linked to parvovirus B19, influenza, CMV and Epstein-Barr virus, according to a later analysis. A cluster of highly shared sequence variants was judged likely to represent a technical artifact of the sequencing pipeline.

Libraries were built with the immunoSEQ multiplex PCR assay. A mixture of 60 forward primers for TCR Vbeta segments and 13 reverse primers for TCR Jbeta segments was used in the multiplex PCR. The CDR3 region of rearranged TCR beta genes was amplified from genomic DNA with a multiplex PCR assay. Amplified TCR beta libraries were sequenced as 87-base-pair reads on the Illumina HiSeq System. The authors processed their data as follows. Across the 666 repertoires, a later analysis counted tens of millions of unique TCR beta chains, around 11 million of which were shared by at least two donors. Raw reads were error-corrected and collapsed into unique sequences with a nearest-neighbor algorithm that merged closely related sequences to remove PCR and sequencing errors. To assign V, D and J gene segments, CDR3 sequences were aligned to IMGT reference sequences. Each retained sequence needed at least a six-nucleotide match to both a V gene segment and a J gene segment. Rearrangements were classified as productive when the CDR3 lacked stop codons and remained in frame with V and J, and all other rearrangements were classified as non-productive. CDR3 was defined according to IMGT convention as the region running from the second conserved V-encoded cysteine to the conserved J-encoded phenylalanine. The earlier analysis of about 590 of the donors excluded sequences that lacked an unambiguous match to a single V gene segment. An earlier analysis of a few hundred of the donors classified V segments as functional when productive rearrangements were above 56.7% and as segregating when the standard deviation between donors was above 5%. A statistical classification framework was built for diagnosing cytomegalovirus status from the catalog of TCR beta chain sequences. In a later analysis, TCR nucleotide sequences were compared against IMGT/GENE-DB human TR gene sequences so that V and J genes could be assigned. Using the TCRdist pipeline, a later analysis assigned CDR3 sequences along with most-parsimonious VDJ recombination scenarios. In a later analysis, every TCR beta chain was defined by the combination of its CDR3 amino acid sequence and its V-gene family, and reads without a unique V-gene family were dropped. A later analysis removed roughly 590 highly shared, low-generation-probability nucleotide sequences to deal with suspected cross-contamination and a sequencing artifact. In a later analysis, a clonal expansion index was calculated for each public chain from normalized within-repertoire ranks of inferred template counts. Generation probabilities in a later analysis came from a VDJ recombination model fitted to out-of-frame rearrangements, and those results were checked against IGoR. A later analysis scored TCR-TCR, TCR-HLA and TCR-CMV co-occurrence with hypergeometric tests, applying a repertoire-size bias correction to TCR pairs. A later analysis estimated false discovery rates by permuting HLA or CMV assignments 20 times. In a later analysis, co-occurring TCRs were grouped using DBSCAN, with TCRdist sequence similarity added in when clustering inside HLA-allele-positive subsets. For co-occurrence clustering, repertoires with fewer than 30,000 or more than 120,000 public chains were excluded, along with roughly 5 repertoires with anomalous nucleotide sharing. Entries here come from immuneACCESS through TCRdb and include only in-frame sequences with V and J called. Some clones fail to appear in such tables; in the studies checked, an unresolved V gene covers under half of the shortfall, and the cause of the remainder is unknown. V and J calls plus clone size are reproduced from that table; the DNA served to infer D and trimming. This sample holds more than 90,000 clones; around 77% were observed only once. The ten largest clonotypes hold over 0.5% of the sample.

Between the V and J ends, shortened by 4 bases and 4 bases respectively, the junction contains 16 bases. CDR1 is given as SGHNT and CDR2 as YENEEA, both from the germline V gene. Spanning cysteine to phenylalanine, the CDR3 consists of 15 amino acids. Solely the CDR3 DNA is kept, with 45 bases framed from the first base. The sequence came from a man aged 30-40 years in good health and CMV-seronegative. The V gene is TRBV11-3 and the J gene is TRBJ1-1; possibly the D gene is TRBD1, per 6 matching bases. Sequenced material: PBMCs. CDR3 loop: CASSSHLTGFTEAFF. In nucleotide form, the sequence is TGTGCCAGCAGCTCCCATCTGACAGGCTTCACTGAAGCTTTCTTT.